The 27 T cell receptor beta chains in this list originate from one sample, sequenced in a study of shared clonotypes between healthy human individuals. The repertoire was sequenced with immunoSEQ multiplex PCR; TCRdb's copy has only in-frame clones and lacks some. The profile shows more than 550,000 clones, roughly 72% of them singletons. The source material was memory CD4+ T cells sorted from blood. Noted subset: CD45RA-negative fraction. The receptors were gathered from a woman in her 30s in good health.

This clone was recorded a few times. The chain is built from TRBV7-9 and TRBJ2-7, with D tentatively TRBD1 (6 bases). V was pared by 0 bases and J by 3 bases, with 18 bases between. Per the germline V gene, CDR1 is SEHNR and CDR2 is FQNEAQ (reference sequence). This CDR3 is 17 amino acids long. In DNA form, the CDR3 reads TGTGCCAGCAGCTTAGCGCTACAGGGCGATTTACTCTACGAGCAGTACTTC. It translates to CASSLALQGDLLYEQYF.

This sequence joins TRBV19 and TRBJ1-5, with TRBD1 matching 10 bases. Germline-derived CDR1 and CDR2 are LNHDA and SQIVND (reference sequence). The CDR3 consists of 16 residues. With V trimmed by 1 base and J by 6 bases, 6 bases remained unmatched. CDR3 sequence: CASSIGGQGSSQPQHF. Here the CDR3 DNA reads TGTGCCAGTAGTATAGGGGGACAGGGGAGTAGTCAGCCCCAGCATTTT.

This clone showed up just once. The rearrangement links TRBV28 to TRBJ2-1; no clear D. The length of the CDR3 is 16 residues. Germline-derived CDR1 and CDR2 are MDHEN and SYDVKM. V shed 6 bases and J shed 3 bases, with 18 bases lying between them. The CDR3 reads CASRLTRERLYNEQFF. CDR3 bases: TGTGCCAGCAGACTGACTCGAGAGCGCCTCTACAATGAGCAGTTCTTC.

V gene TRBV6-5 combines with J gene TRBJ2-7, with unresolved D. Germline CDR1 reads MNHEY; CDR2 reads SVGAGI. The CDR3 is 15 residues long. Trimming shortened V by 6 bases and J by 0 bases, and 15 bases separated the two germline ends. CDR3 residues: CASRKPTDTSYEQYF. CDR3 sequence (DNA): TGTGCCAGCAGAAAACCAACAGATACCTCCTACGAGCAGTACTTC.

This clone has a handful of counts. The rearrangement links TRBV7-3 to TRBJ1-1; D remains ambiguous. The V end was cut by 3 bases, the J end by 0 bases, with 5 bases between. CDR1 is SGHTA, CDR2 FQGTGA, per germline. The CDR3 is made up of 13 amino acids. The CDR3 nucleotides are TGTGCCAGCAGCTTTAGCGTGAACACTGAAGCTTTCTTT. Its translation: CASSFSVNTEAFF.

In its sample, this clone was seen many times. V is TRBV10-2 and J is TRBJ2-7; TRBD1 matches 8 bases. The CDR3 loop spans 14 amino acids. Losses at the gene ends were 6 bases for V and 0 bases for J; bases not matched to a gene: 4. Germline CDR1 WSHSY, CDR2 SAAADI. The CDR3: CASRVQGDSYEQYF. CDR3 coding DNA: TGCGCCAGCAGGGTACAGGGGGACTCCTACGAGCAGTACTTC.

This clone was detected many times. This chain connects TRBV6-1 to TRBJ2-3; 9 bases match TRBD2. This CDR3 has 15 amino acids. Germline V lookup: CDR1 MNHNS, CDR2 SASEGT. V dropped 2 bases and J dropped 0; count of bases not matched to a gene: 0. The CDR3 DNA reads TGTGCCAGCAGTGAACTAGCGGGAAGCACAGATACGCAGTATTTT. Protein: CASSELAGSTDTQYF.

J is TRBJ1-3 and V is TRBV6-5, with D hard to call. Looked up from germline, CDR1 is MNHEY and CDR2 is SVGAGI. CDR3 length: 10 residues. Trimming stripped 6 bases from V and 13 bases from J, with 10 bases between. CDR3 DNA: TGTGCCAGCAGGTTAACGGGGATATATTTT. The encoded protein is CASRLTGIYF.

The CDR3 DNA sequence: TGTGCCAGCACCAAAAGACCCCCCCAGGGTTGGGCTTTCTTT. Residues: CASTKRPPQGWAFF. The chain employs TRBV6-1 and TRBJ1-1; a weak D match, TRBD1 (5 bases). V lost 7 bases, J lost 11 bases, and 23 bases lay in between. CDR1 is MNHNS and CDR2 is SASEGT in the germline V gene. CDR3 length equals 14 residues.

The chain carries TRBV5-1 and TRBJ2-1; 9 bases align to TRBD2. Germline V lookup: CDR1 SGHRS, CDR2 YFSETQ. The CDR3 totals 15 residues. The V gene end was trimmed by 5 bases and the J gene end by 9 bases; junction bases not matched to a gene: 12. CDR3 in amino acids: CASSVASGVASEQFF. For the CDR3, the DNA is TGCGCCAGCAGTGTCGCTAGCGGGGTCGCCTCTGAGCAGTTCTTC.

This rearrangement joins TRBV5-3 to TRBJ1-1; D possibly corresponds to TRBD1 (6 bases). TRBV5-3 is an ORF, with its function uncertain. This CDR3 spans 15 amino acids. The CDR3 here is CAPGGSDPGRTEAFF. DNA of the CDR3: TGTGCGCCGGGGGGCAGCGACCCCGGGAGAACTGAAGCTTTCTTT.

This chain links TRBV2 with TRBJ2-4, with TRBD1 identical over 7 bases. After removal of 6 bases from V and 4 bases from J, the junction contained 6 bases not matched to a gene. Germline loops: CDR1 SNHLY, CDR2 FYNNEI. The CDR3 is made up of 14 amino acids. CDR3: CASRAGTAKNIQYF. As DNA, the CDR3 is TGTGCCAGCAGAGCCGGGACAGCGAAAAACATTCAGTACTTC.

At least ten counts were recorded for this clone. The CDR3 region is CASSIRGLYGYTF. For the CDR3, the DNA is TGTGCCAGTAGTATCAGGGGATTATATGGCTACACCTTC. The chain employs TRBV19 and TRBJ1-2; possible D gene TRBD1, 6 bases. In germline, CDR1 is LNHDA, CDR2 SQIVND (reference sequence). V lost 3 bases and J lost 5, with 10 bases in between. CDR3 length: 13 amino acids.

The chain couples TRBV19 to TRBJ2-5; 8 nucleotides align to TRBD1. Germline V lookup: CDR1 LNHDA, CDR2 SQIVND (reference sequence). The trim removed 9 bases at V and 2 bases at J, leaving 11 bases unmatched. The CDR3 covers 15 residues. The DNA of the CDR3 is TGTGCCAGCATCTCCCCGGACAGGGTACAAGAGACCCAGTACTTC. Amino acid sequence: CASISPDRVQETQYF.

This clone has just one count. The genes are TRBV5-1 and TRBJ2-1; D is possibly TRBD1 (6 bases). V was pared by 0 bases and J by 6 bases, with 19 bases between. CDR1 is SGHRS, CDR2 YFSETQ, per germline. The CDR3 covers 17 residues. This chain's CDR3 is CASSLDPSGAGVNEQFF. DNA of the CDR3: TGCGCCAGCAGCTTGGACCCCTCAGGGGCTGGGGTCAATGAGCAGTTCTTC.

This chain connects TRBV5-6 to TRBJ1-2, with a tentative D call TRBD1 (6 bases). The CDR3 is made up of 14 amino acids. Trimming took 1 base from V and 1 from J, leaving 8 bases between them. Germline CDR1 is SGHDT and CDR2 is YYEEEE. The CDR3 here is CASSLRTDNYGYTF. CDR3 nucleotides: TGTGCCAGCAGCTTGAGGACAGATAACTATGGCTACACCTTC. The complete variable domain, with remaining parts taken from reference TRBV5-6 and TRBJ1-2, reads DAGVTQSPTHLIKTRGQQVTLRCSPKSGHDTVSWYQQALGQGPQFIFQYYEEEERQRGNFPDRFSGHQFPNYSSELNVNALLLGDSALYLCASSLRTDNYGYTFGSGTRLTVV.

This sequence joins TRBV5-4 and TRBJ1-2, with TRBD1 matching over 8 bases. Germline assignment: CDR1 SGHNT and CDR2 YYREEE (reference sequence). V shed 0 bases and J 3 bases; nucleotides not matched to a gene: 10. CDR3 size: 17 residues. The CDR3 loop reads CASSLGFGQGADYGYTF. In DNA, the CDR3 is TGTGCCAGCAGCTTGGGTTTTGGGCAGGGGGCCGACTATGGCTACACCTTC.

With regard to this clone: Different DNA sequences within this sample yield the same CDR3. The chain combines TRBV18 with TRBJ2-7; D is unclear. Per the germline V gene, CDR1 is KGHSH and CDR2 is LQKENI. Trimming shortened V by 3 bases and J by 2 bases, and 8 bases separated the two germline ends. This CDR3 contains 13 residues. The CDR3 nucleotides read TGTGCCAGCTCACCGGGCGGAACCTACGAGCAGTACTTC. Translating gives CASSPGGTYEQYF.

This sequence joins TRBV10-1 and TRBJ1-1; D unclear. The CDR3 is 14 amino acids. V shed 6 bases and J shed 1 base, with 12 bases lying between them. Per the germline V gene, CDR1 is WNHNN and CDR2 is SYGVQD (reference sequence). The CDR3 protein is CASRKVAGNTEAFF. DNA for the CDR3: TGCGCCAGCAGGAAGGTGGCGGGGAACACTGAAGCTTTCTTT.

This clone was seen once. The CDR3, as DNA: TGTGCCAGCAGCTTGGGTTCAGGGGGTGTTCAGCCCCAGCATTTT. Amino acid sequence: CASSLGSGGVQPQHF. This chain links TRBV5-6 with TRBJ1-5, with TRBD1 matching over 7 bases. Germline lookup yields CDR1 SGHDT and CDR2 YYEEEE. The CDR3 extends over 15 amino acids. V was pared by 0 bases and J by 6 bases, with 6 bases of the junction left unmatched.

The gene calls are TRBV7-8 and TRBJ1-5; possibly TRBD1 for D (5 bases). The CDR3 sequence is 17 residues long. Deletions cut 1 base from V and 2 bases from J, with 15 bases between. Per the germline V gene, CDR1 is SGHVS and CDR2 is FQNEAQ. The CDR3 DNA is TGTGCCAGCAGCTTAGGGATCCGTGGGGCCGGCAATCAGCCCCAGCATTTT. As protein: CASSLGIRGAGNQPQHF. The whole variable domain, remainder taken from reference TRBV7-8 and TRBJ1-5, is GAGVSQSPRYKVAKRGQDVALRCDPISGHVSLFWYQQALGQGPEFLTYFQNEAQLDKSGLPSDRFFAERPEGSVSTLKIQRTQQEDSAVYLCASSLGIRGAGNQPQHFGDGTRLSIL.

The V and J genes are TRBV13 and TRBJ1-3; no definite D call. This CDR3 is built from 16 residues. The germline CDR1 and CDR2 sequences are PRHDT and FYEKMQ (reference sequence). Trimming took 5 bases from V and 4 from J, leaving 18 bases between them. This CDR3 reads CASSPQWGVTGNTIYF. The CDR3 DNA is TGTGCCAGCAGCCCCCAATGGGGTGTCACAGGAAACACCATATATTTT.

The rearrangement joins TRBV7-2 to TRBJ2-3; D ambiguous. The CDR3 is made up of 12 amino acids. Trimming stripped 3 bases from V and 5 bases from J, with 6 bases between. CDR1 is SGHTA and CDR2 is FQGNSA in the germline V gene. CDR3: CASSFGVDTQYF. The DNA of the CDR3 is TGTGCCAGCAGCTTTGGTGTAGATACGCAGTATTTT.

The rearrangement uses TRBV5-1 and TRBJ2-7; TRBD1 agrees at 8 bases. Germline assignment: CDR1 SGHRS and CDR2 YFSETQ. Trimming at V came to 4 bases and at J to 2 bases, leaving 5 bases not matched to a gene. This CDR3 has 14 amino acids. The CDR3 coding sequence is TGCGCCAGCAGCCCGGGACAGGTCACCTACGAGCAGTACTTC. Amino acids: CASSPGQVTYEQYF.

V usage is TRBV2 and J usage is TRBJ2-1; D tentatively fits TRBD1 or TRBD2 (5 bases each). In germline, CDR1 is SNHLY, CDR2 FYNNEI. The CDR3 consists of 14 residues. V dropped 5 bases and J dropped 9 bases, with 17 bases sitting between them. The CDR3 DNA sequence: TGTGCCAGCAGTAGGGACCCAACATTTTCTGAGCAGTTCTTC. The encoded protein is CASSRDPTFSEQFF.

The chain couples TRBV7-9 to TRBJ2-1, with D unresolved. Germline CDR1 SEHNR, CDR2 FQNEAQ (reference sequence). This CDR3 comprises 16 residues. V was pared by 2 bases and J by 2 bases, with 13 bases between. The CDR3 sequence is CASSLFRTAAYNEQFF. In DNA form, the CDR3 reads TGTGCCAGCAGCTTATTTCGGACGGCCGCCTACAATGAGCAGTTCTTC.

This clone has only a few counts. Other DNA sequences in this specimen translate into the identical CDR3. J is TRBJ2-3 and V is TRBV19; D unresolved. The V end was cut by 3 bases, the J end by 0 bases, with 7 bases between. This CDR3 region has 14 residues. Germline assignment: CDR1 LNHDA and CDR2 SQIVND (reference sequence). This CDR3 reads CASSMGRSTDTQYF. The DNA of the CDR3 is TGTGCCAGTAGTATGGGTCGGAGCACAGATACGCAGTATTTT. The whole variable domain, remainder taken from reference TRBV19 and TRBJ2-3, is DGGITQSPKYLFRKEGQNVTLSCEQNLNHDAMYWYRQDPGQGLRLIYYSQIVNDFQKGDIAEGYSVSREKKESFPLTVTSAQKNPTAFYLCASSMGRSTDTQYFGPGTRLTVL.